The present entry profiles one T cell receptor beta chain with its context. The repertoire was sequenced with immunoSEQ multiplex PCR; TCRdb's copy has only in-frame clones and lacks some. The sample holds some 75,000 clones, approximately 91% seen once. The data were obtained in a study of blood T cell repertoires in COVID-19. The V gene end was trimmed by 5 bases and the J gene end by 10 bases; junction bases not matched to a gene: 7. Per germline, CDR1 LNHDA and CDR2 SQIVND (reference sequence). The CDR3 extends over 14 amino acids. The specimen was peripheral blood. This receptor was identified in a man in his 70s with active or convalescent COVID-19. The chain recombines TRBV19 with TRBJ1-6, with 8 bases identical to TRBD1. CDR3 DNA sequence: TGTGCCAGTAGTCGAGACAGGGGTGGCTCACCCCTCCACTTT. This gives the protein CASSRDRGGSPLHF.